The present TCR beta chain was sequenced within a study of PD-1 blockade in classical Hodgkin lymphoma. Autologous stem cell transplantation was followed by relapse in every patient, and brentuximab vedotin exposure varied. Some clones are missing from TCRdb's copy, which holds only in-frame ones; the method was immunoSEQ multiplex PCR. Of fewer than 65,000 clones in the sample, 80% to 90% were seen once. V lost 3 bases, J lost 3 bases, and 11 bases lay in between. The CDR3 loop spans 14 amino acids. Germline values: CDR1 SGHNT, CDR2 YYREEE (reference sequence). The source of this sequence is a human donor with classical Hodgkin lymphoma. This specimen consisted of peripheral blood mononuclear cells (PBMCs), obtained at baseline. The J gene is TRBJ2-3, the V gene TRBV5-4; D may be TRBD1 or TRBD2 (5 bases each). In DNA, the CDR3 is TGTGCCAGCAGCTCGGGGACCCAAACAGATACGCAGTATTTT. Residues: CASSSGTQTDTQYF.